Listed below are T cell receptor beta chains from one sample, sequenced in a study of shared clonotypes between healthy human individuals. TCRdb's copy holds only in-frame clones and misses some; the assay was immunoSEQ multiplex PCR. This sample has around 530,000 clones; around 77% occur once, and the top ten carry 9.5% to 15%. The material sequenced was PBMCs. The receptors stem from a middle-aged woman in good health. Some clones in this sample may be carry-over from other donors' samples. Both conserved end residues are part of each CDR3. Each record gives: clone size, J gene, D gene, V gene, CDR3 protein, CDR3 DNA. A D gene is named only where the DNA matches it firmly. Part of the rows lack a size; the others show once, few, many or a class for expanded clones.

size: -; J: TRBJ2-1; D: -; V: TRBV14; CDR3: CASSQDRESWGNEQFF; DNA: TGTGCCAGCAGCCAAGACAGGGAGTCCTGGGGGAATGAGCAGTTCTTC
size: -; J: TRBJ2-5; D: TRBD2; V: TRBV27; CDR3: CASSLLAGGLRETQYF; DNA: TGTGCCAGCAGTTTACTAGCGGGAGGGCTGCGAGAGACCCAGTACTTC
size: -; J: TRBJ2-7; D: -; V: TRBV21-1; CDR3: CASSRRTSVWYEQYF; DNA: TGTGCCAGCAGCAGGCGGACTTCCGTTTGGTACGAGCAGTACTTC
size: -; J: TRBJ1-5; D: -; V: TRBV6-5; CDR3: CASSKNFEGQPQHF; DNA: TGTGCCAGCAGTAAAAACTTTGAGGGGCAGCCCCAGCATTTT
size: many; J: TRBJ2-3; D: TRBD2; V: TRBV30; CDR3: CAWTSGRASDTQYF; DNA: TGTGCCTGGACTAGCGGGAGGGCCTCGGATACGCAGTATTTT
size: -; J: TRBJ2-7; D: TRBD1; V: TRBV19; CDR3: CASSGQGRNEQYF; DNA: TGTGCCAGTAGCGGACAGGGGCGGAACGAGCAGTACTTC
size: many; J: TRBJ2-4; D: -; V: TRBV28; CDR3: CASSATATKNIQYF; DNA: TGTGCCAGCAGTGCGACAGCTACCAAAAACATTCAGTACTTC
size: few; J: TRBJ2-3; D: -; V: TRBV4-2; CDR3: CASSQEFQRGGDTQYF; DNA: TGTGCCAGCAGCCAAGAATTCCAGAGGGGGGGAGATACGCAGTATTTT
size: few; J: TRBJ1-3; D: -; V: TRBV7-9; CDR3: CASSLGEQGNTIYF; DNA: TGTGCCAGCAGCTTAGGGGAACAAGGAAACACCATATATTTT
size: -; J: TRBJ2-2; D: TRBD2; V: TRBV7-3; CDR3: CASSSRAGDRTGELFF; DNA: TGTGCCAGCAGCAGTAGAGCGGGAGATCGGACCGGGGAGCTGTTTTTT
size: -; J: TRBJ2-3; D: -; V: TRBV5-6; CDR3: CASSLFGKDTQYF; DNA: TGTGCCAGCAGCTTGTTTGGGAAAGATACGCAGTATTTT
size: -; J: TRBJ2-4; D: -; V: TRBV11-2; CDR3: CASSLGTRRAKNIQYF; DNA: TGTGCCAGCAGCTTAGGTACACGGCGGGCCAAAAACATTCAGTACTTC
size: -; J: TRBJ2-7; D: -; V: TRBV11-2; CDR3: CASSSAVQSPLYEQYF; DNA: TGTGCCAGCAGTAGCGCGGTACAAAGCCCCCTCTACGAGCAGTACTTC
size: -; J: TRBJ1-1; D: -; V: TRBV7-4; CDR3: CASSSVDTEAFF; DNA: TGTGCCAGCAGCTCTGTCGACACTGAAGCTTTCTTT
size: once; J: TRBJ2-5; D: -; V: TRBV20-1; CDR3: CSGSVETQYF; DNA: TGCAGCGGGTCGGTCGAGACCCAGTACTTC
size: -; J: TRBJ2-7; D: -; V: TRBV29-1; CDR3: CSVASTYEQYF; DNA: TGCAGCGTTGCCTCGACATACGAGCAGTACTTC
size: -; J: TRBJ2-5; D: -; V: TRBV30; CDR3: CAWSVPWSWETQYF; DNA: TGTGCCTGGAGTGTACCCTGGAGTTGGGAGACCCAGTACTTC
size: -; J: TRBJ2-1; D: -; V: TRBV5-1; CDR3: CASSLAFGPEGSEQFF; DNA: TGCGCCAGCAGCTTGGCCTTTGGGCCCGAGGGGAGTGAGCAGTTCTTC
size: -; J: TRBJ2-3; D: -; V: TRBV7-9; CDR3: CASSLAGVADTQYF; DNA: TGTGCCAGCAGCTTAGCGGGAGTAGCAGATACGCAGTATTTT
size: -; J: TRBJ2-2; D: TRBD2; V: TRBV5-4; CDR3: CASSTREGPRELFF; DNA: TGTGCCAGCAGCACTCGGGAGGGCCCCAGGGAGCTGTTTTTT
size: -; J: TRBJ2-3; D: -; V: TRBV11-2; CDR3: CASSLGQRLTDTQYF; DNA: TGTGCCAGCAGCCTCGGTCAAAGGTTGACAGATACGCAGTATTTT
size: -; J: TRBJ1-1; D: -; V: TRBV15; CDR3: CATSRDRAEAFF; DNA: TGTGCCACCAGCAGAGATCGGGCTGAAGCTTTCTTT
size: -; J: TRBJ1-1; D: -; V: TRBV5-1; CDR3: CASSLEGGGNTEAFF; DNA: TGCGCCAGCAGCTTGGAGGGGGGAGGGAACACTGAAGCTTTCTTT
size: -; J: TRBJ2-1; D: -; V: TRBV7-8; CDR3: CASSLGVGTYNEQFF; DNA: TGTGCCAGCAGCTTAGGGGTGGGGACCTACAATGAGCAGTTCTTC
size: -; J: TRBJ2-3; D: TRBD1; V: TRBV30; CDR3: CALGTAYSTDTQYF; DNA: TGTGCACTGGGGACAGCCTATAGCACAGATACGCAGTATTTT
size: -; J: TRBJ1-2; D: -; V: TRBV7-2; CDR3: CASSLEPVSFVSGYTF; DNA: TGTGCCAGCAGCTTAGAACCTGTCAGTTTTGTGTCTGGCTACACCTTC
size: once; J: TRBJ2-1; D: -; V: TRBV30; CDR3: CAWSNRGHEQFF; DNA: TGTGCCTGGAGTAACCGGGGTCATGAGCAGTTCTTC
size: -; J: TRBJ2-1; D: TRBD2; V: TRBV5-6; CDR3: CASSAFLAGGPYNEQFF; DNA: TGTGCCAGCAGCGCGTTTCTAGCGGGAGGGCCCTACAATGAGCAGTTCTTC
size: few; J: TRBJ2-1; D: -; V: TRBV2; CDR3: CASRALESYNEQFF; DNA: TGTGCCAGCAGGGCTTTAGAATCCTACAATGAGCAGTTCTTC
size: -; J: TRBJ2-7; D: -; V: TRBV27; CDR3: CATIRAGGGNYEQYF; DNA: TGTGCCACCATCCGGGCAGGGGGAGGGAACTACGAGCAGTACTTC
size: -; J: TRBJ1-2; D: -; V: TRBV6-1; CDR3: CASTGHQRANYGYTF; DNA: TGTGCCAGCACGGGACACCAACGGGCTAACTATGGCTACACCTTC
size: -; J: TRBJ2-1; D: TRBD1; V: TRBV2; CDR3: CASSGQGYFDEQFF; DNA: TGTGCCAGCAGTGGACAGGGTTATTTCGATGAGCAGTTCTTC
size: few; J: TRBJ2-1; D: -; V: TRBV6-1; CDR3: CASWRGRSNNEQFF; DNA: TGTGCCAGCTGGCGGGGGCGGAGTAACAATGAGCAGTTCTTC
size: -; J: TRBJ2-1; D: TRBD2; V: TRBV6-4; CDR3: CASRPHGLAGSSYNEQFF; DNA: TGTGCCAGCAGACCCCACGGACTAGCGGGGAGCTCCTACAATGAGCAGTTCTTC